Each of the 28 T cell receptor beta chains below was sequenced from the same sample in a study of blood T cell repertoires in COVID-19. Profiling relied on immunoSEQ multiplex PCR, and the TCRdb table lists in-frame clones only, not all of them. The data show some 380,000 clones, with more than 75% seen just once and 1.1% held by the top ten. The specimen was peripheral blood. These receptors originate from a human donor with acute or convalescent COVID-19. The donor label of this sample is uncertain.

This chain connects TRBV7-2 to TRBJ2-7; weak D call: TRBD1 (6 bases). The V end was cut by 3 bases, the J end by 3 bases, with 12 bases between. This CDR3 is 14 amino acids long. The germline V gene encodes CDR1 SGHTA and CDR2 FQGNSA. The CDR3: CASSFGQNHYEQYF. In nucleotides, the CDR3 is TGTGCCAGCAGCTTTGGACAGAACCACTACGAGCAGTACTTC.

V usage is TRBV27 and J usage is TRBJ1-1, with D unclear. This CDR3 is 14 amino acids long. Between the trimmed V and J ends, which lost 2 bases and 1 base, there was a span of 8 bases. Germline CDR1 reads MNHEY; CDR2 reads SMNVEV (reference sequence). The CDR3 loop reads CASSLTHQNTEAFF. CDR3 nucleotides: TGTGCCAGCAGTTTAACACACCAGAACACTGAAGCTTTCTTT.

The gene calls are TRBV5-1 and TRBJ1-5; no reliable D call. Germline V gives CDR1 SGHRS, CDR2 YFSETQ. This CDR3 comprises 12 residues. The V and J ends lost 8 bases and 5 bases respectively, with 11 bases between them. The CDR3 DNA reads TGCGCCAGACGGGAGCAGGATCAGCCCCAGCATTTT. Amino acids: CARREQDQPQHF.

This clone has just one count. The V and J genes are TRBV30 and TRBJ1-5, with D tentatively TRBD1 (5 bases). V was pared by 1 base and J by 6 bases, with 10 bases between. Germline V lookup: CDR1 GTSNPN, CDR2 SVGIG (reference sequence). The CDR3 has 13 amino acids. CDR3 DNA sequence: TGTGCCTGGAGTGGAGGAGGGGCTCAGCCCCAGCATTTT. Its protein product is CAWSGGGAQPQHF.

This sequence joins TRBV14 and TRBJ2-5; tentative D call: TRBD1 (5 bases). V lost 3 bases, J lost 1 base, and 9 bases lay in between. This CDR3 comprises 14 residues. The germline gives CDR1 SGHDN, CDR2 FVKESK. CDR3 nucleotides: TGTGCCAGCAGCCACGTAAGGGGCCAAGAGACCCAGTACTTC. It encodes CASSHVRGQETQYF.

The CDR3 sequence is CSVEIAGPDNEQYF. The DNA of the CDR3 is TGCAGCGTTGAAATCGCGGGCCCAGACAACGAGCAGTACTTC. The chain joins TRBV29-1 to TRBJ2-7; TRBD2 is a possible D gene (5 bases). Germline V lookup: CDR1 SQVTM, CDR2 ANQGSEA. The CDR3 covers 14 residues. Trimming left V 2 bases short and J 5 bases short, with 16 bases between.

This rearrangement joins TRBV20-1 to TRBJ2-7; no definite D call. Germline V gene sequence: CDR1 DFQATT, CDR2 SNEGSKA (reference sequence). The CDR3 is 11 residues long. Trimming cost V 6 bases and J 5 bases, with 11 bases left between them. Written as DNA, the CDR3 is TGCAGTGCCGGGTATGGAGACGAGCAGTACTTC. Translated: CSAGYGDEQYF.

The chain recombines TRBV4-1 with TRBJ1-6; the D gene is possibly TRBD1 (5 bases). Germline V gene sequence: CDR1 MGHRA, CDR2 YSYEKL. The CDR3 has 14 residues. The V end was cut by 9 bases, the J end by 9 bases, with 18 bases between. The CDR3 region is CASSRGGIASPLHF. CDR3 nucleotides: TGCGCCAGTTCGCGGGGGGGGATAGCTTCACCCCTCCACTTT.

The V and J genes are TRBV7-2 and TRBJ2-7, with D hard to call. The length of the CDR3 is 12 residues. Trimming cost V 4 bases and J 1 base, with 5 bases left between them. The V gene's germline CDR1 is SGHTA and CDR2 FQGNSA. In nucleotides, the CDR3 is TGTGCCAGCAGCTCCCCGTCCTACGAGCAGTACTTC. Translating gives CASSSPSYEQYF. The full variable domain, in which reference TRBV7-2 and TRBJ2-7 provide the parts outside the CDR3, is GAGVSQSPSNKVTEKGKDVELRCDPISGHTALYWYRQSLGQGLEFLIYFQGNSAPDKSGLPSDRFSAERTGGSVSTLTIQRTQQEDSAVYLCASSSPSYEQYFGPGTRLTVT.

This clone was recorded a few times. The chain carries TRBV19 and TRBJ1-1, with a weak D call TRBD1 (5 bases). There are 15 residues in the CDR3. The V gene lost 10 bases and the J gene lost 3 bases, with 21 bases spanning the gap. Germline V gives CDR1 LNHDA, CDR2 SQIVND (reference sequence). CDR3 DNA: TGTGCCATAATCACATGGGGAGGGGTGCACACTGAAGCTTTCTTT. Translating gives CAIITWGGVHTEAFF.

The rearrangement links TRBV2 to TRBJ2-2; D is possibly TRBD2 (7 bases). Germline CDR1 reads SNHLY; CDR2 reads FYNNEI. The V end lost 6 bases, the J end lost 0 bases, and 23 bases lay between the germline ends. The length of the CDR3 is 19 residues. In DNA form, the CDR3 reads TGTGCCAGCAGATTCATCGGGGGGCCAGTGAGATCGAACACCGGGGAGCTGTTTTTT. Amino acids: CASRFIGGPVRSNTGELFF.

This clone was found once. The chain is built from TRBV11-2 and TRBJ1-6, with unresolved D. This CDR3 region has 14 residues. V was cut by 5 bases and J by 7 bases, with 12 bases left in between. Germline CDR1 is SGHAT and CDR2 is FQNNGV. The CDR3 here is CASSLNVGNSPLHF. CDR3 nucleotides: TGTGCCAGCAGCCTGAATGTCGGGAATTCACCCCTCCACTTT.

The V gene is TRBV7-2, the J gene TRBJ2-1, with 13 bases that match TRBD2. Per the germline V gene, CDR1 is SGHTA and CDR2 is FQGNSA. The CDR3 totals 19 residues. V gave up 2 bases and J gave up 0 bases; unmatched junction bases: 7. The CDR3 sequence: CASSLTGTSGVSSYNEQFF. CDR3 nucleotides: TGTGCCAGCAGCTTAACCGGGACTAGCGGGGTTAGCTCCTACAATGAGCAGTTCTTC.

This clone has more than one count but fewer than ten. The CDR3 reads CASSQARGLAVKETQYF. CDR3 nucleotides: TGTGCCAGCAGCCAAGCACGCGGACTAGCAGTTAAGGAGACCCAGTACTTC. This chain connects TRBV3-1 (or the pseudogene TRBV3-2) to TRBJ2-5; the match to TRBD2 covers 8 bases. Germline trimming cut 1 base from V and 5 bases from J; bases unmatched to any gene: 12. The CDR3 is 17 amino acids. Germline lookup yields CDR1 LGHDT and CDR2 YNNKEL (reference sequence).

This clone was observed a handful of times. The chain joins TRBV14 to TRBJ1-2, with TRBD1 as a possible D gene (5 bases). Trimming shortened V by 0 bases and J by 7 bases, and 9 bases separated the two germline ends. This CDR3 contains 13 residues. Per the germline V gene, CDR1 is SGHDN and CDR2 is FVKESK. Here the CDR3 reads CASSQDLRVGYTF. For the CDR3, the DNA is TGTGCCAGCAGCCAAGATCTCAGGGTTGGCTACACCTTC.

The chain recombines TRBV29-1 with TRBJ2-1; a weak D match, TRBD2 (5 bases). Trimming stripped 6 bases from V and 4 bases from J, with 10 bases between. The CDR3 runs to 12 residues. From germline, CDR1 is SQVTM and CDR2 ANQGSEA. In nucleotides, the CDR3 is TGCAGCGTCGTGAGCGGTTACAATGAGCAGTTCTTC. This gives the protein CSVVSGYNEQFF.

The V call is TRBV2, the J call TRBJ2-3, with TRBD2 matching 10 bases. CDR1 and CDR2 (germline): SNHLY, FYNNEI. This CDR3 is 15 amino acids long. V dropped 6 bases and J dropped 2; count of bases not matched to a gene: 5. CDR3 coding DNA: TGTGCCAGCAGGAATCTAGCGGGGGCCACAGATACGCAGTATTTT. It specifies CASRNLAGATDTQYF. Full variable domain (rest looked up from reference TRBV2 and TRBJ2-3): EPEVTQTPSHQVTQMGQEVILRCVPISNHLYFYWYRQILGQKVEFLVSFYNNEISEKSEIFDDQFSVERPDGSNFTLKIRSTKLEDSAMYFCASRNLAGATDTQYFGPGTRLTVL.

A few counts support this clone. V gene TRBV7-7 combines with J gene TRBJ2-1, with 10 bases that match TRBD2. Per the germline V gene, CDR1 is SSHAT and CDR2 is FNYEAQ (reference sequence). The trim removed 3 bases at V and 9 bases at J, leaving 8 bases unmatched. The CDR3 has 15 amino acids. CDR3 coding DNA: TGTGCCAGCAGCTTTAGACTAGCGGGTCTTAGTGAGCAGTTCTTC. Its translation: CASSFRLAGLSEQFF.

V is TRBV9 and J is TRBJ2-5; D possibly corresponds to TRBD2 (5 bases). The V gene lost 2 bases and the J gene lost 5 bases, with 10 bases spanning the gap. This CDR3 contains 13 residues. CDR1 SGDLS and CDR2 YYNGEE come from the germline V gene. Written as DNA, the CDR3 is TGTGCCAGCAGCGTGACTCGCGGGGAGACCCAGTACTTC. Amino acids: CASSVTRGETQYF.

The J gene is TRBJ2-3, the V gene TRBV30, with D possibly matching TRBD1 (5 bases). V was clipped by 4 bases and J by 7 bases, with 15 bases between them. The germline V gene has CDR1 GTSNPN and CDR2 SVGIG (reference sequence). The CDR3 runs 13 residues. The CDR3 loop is CAWNQGVTNTQYF. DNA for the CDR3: TGTGCCTGGAATCAGGGTGTGACAAATACGCAGTATTTT.

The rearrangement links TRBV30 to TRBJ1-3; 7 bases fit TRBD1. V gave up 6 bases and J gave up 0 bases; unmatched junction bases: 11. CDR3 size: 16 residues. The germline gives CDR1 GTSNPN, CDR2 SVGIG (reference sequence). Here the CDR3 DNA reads TGTGCCTGCCCTAGTTCACAGGGGTTCTCTGGAAACACCATATATTTT. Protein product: CACPSSQGFSGNTIYF.

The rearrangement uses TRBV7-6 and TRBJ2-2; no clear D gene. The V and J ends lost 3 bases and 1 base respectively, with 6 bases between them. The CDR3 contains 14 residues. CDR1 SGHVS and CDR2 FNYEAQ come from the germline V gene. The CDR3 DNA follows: TGTGCCAGCAGCTTGACGGGGAACACCGGGGAGCTGTTTTTT. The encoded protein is CASSLTGNTGELFF.

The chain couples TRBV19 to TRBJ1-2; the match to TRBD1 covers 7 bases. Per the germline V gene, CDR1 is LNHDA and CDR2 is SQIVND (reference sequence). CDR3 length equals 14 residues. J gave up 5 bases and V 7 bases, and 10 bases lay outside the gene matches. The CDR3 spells CASTRRGQPYGYTF. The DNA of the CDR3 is TGTGCCAGTACTAGGAGGGGACAGCCGTATGGCTACACCTTC.

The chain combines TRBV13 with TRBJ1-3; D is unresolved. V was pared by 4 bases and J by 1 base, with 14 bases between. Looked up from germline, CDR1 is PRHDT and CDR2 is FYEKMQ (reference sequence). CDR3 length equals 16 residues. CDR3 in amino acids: CASSSVSYGSGNTIYF. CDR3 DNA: TGTGCCAGCAGCTCCGTATCTTACGGTTCTGGAAACACCATATATTTT.

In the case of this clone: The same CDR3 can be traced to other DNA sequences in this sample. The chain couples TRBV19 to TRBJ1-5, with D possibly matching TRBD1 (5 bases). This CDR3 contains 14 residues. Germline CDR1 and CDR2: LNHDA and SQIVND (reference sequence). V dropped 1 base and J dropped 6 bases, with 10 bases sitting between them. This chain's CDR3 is CASSIGGGGQPQHF. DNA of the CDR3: TGTGCCAGTAGTATAGGCGGGGGTGGTCAGCCCCAGCATTTT.

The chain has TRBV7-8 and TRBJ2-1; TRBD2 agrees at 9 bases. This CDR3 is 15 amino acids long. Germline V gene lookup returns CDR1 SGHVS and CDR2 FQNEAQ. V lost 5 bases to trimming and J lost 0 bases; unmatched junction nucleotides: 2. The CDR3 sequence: CASSRSGSSYNEQFF. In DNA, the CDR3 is TGTGCCAGCAGCCGTAGCGGGAGCTCCTACAATGAGCAGTTCTTC.

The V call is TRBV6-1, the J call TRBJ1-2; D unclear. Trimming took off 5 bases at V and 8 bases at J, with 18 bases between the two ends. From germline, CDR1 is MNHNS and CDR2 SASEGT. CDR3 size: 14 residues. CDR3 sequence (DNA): TGTGCCAGCAGTTTTCCCAACCGCGTCGGGGGCTACACCTTC. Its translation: CASSFPNRVGGYTF.

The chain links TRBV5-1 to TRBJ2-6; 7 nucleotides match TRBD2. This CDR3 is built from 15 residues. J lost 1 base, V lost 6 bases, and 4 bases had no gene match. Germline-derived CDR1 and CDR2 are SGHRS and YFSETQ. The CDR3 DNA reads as TGCGCCAGCACGTGGGAGGGATCTGGGGCCAACGTCCTGACTTTC. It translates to CASTWEGSGANVLTF.